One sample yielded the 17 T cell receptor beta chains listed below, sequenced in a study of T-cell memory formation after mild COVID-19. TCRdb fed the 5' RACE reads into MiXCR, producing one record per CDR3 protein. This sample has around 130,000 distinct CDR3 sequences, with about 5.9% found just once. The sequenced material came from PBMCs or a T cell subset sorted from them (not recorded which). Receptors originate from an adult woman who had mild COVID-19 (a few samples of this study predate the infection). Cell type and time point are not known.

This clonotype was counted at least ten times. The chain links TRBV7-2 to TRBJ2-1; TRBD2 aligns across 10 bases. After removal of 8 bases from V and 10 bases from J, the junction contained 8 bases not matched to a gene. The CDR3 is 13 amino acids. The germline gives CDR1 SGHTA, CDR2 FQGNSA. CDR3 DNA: TGTGCCAGCTCCGGAAAGCGGGAGGGGGAGCAGTTCTTC. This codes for CASSGKREGEQFF.

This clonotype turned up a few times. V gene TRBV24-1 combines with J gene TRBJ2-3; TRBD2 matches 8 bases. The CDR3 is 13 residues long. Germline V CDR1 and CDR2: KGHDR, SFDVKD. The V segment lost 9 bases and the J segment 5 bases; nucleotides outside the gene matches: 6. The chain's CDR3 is CATGGLARDTQYF. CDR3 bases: TGTGCCACCGGAGGACTAGCTAGAGATACGCAGTATTTT.

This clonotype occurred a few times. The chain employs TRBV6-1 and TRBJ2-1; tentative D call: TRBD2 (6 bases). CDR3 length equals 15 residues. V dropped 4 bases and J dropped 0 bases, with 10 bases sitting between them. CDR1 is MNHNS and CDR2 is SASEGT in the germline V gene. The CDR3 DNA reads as TGTGCCAGCAGTGTAGGCGGGAACTCCTACAATGAGCAGTTCTTC. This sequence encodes CASSVGGNSYNEQFF.

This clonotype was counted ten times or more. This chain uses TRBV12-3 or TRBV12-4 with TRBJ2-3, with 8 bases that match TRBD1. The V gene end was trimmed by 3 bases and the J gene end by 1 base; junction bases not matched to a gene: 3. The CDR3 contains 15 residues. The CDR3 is CASSLGGQGTDTQYF. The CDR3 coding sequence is TGTGCCAGCAGTTTGGGGGGACAGGGCACAGATACGCAGTATTTT.

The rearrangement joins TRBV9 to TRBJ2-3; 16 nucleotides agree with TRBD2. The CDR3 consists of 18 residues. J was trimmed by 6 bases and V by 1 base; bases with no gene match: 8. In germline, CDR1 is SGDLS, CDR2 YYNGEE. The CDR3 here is CASSVRGLAGGPGDTQYF. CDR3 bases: TGTGCCAGCAGCGTAAGGGGACTAGCGGGAGGGCCGGGGGATACGCAGTATTTT.

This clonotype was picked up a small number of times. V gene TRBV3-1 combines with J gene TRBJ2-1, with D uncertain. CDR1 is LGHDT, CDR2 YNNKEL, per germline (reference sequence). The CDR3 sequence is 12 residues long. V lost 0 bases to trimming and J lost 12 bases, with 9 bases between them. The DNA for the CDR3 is TGTGCCAGCAGCCAAGATCAAGTGAGGCAGTTCTTC. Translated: CASSQDQVRQFF.

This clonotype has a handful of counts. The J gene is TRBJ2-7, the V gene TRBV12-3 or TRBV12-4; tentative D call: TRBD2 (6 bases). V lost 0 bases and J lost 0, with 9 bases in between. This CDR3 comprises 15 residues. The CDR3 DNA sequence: TGTGCCAGCAGTTTAGCGGGAGGTGGCTCCTACGAGCAGTACTTC. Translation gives CASSLAGGGSYEQYF.

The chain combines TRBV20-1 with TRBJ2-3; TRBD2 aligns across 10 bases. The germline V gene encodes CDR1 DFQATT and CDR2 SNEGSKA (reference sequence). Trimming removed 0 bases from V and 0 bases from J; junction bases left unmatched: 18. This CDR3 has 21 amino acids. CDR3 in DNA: TGCAGTGCTAGAGATGGAACTAAGGGGCTAGCGGGAGTTCGGAGCACAGATACGCAGTATTTT. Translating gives CSARDGTKGLAGVRSTDTQYF.

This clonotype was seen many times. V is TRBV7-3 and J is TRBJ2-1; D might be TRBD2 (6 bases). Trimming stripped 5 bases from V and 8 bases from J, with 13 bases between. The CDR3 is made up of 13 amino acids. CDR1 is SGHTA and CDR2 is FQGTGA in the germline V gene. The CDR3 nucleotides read TGTGCCAGCAGCCACCCGGGCGGGGATGAGCAGTTCTTC. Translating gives CASSHPGGDEQFF.

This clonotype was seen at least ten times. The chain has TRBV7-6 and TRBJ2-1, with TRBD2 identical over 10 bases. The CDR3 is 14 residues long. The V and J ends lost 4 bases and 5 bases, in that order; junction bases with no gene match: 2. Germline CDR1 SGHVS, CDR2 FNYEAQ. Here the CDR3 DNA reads TGTGCCAGCAGCTCTAGCGGGAGAGACAATGAGCAGTTCTTC. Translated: CASSSSGRDNEQFF. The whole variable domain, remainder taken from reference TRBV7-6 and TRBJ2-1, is GAGVSQSPRYKVTKRGQDVALRCDPISGHVSLYWYRQALGQGPEFLTYFNYEAQQDKSGLPNDRFSAERPEGSISTLTIQRTEQRDSAMYRCASSSSGRDNEQFFGPGTRLTVL.

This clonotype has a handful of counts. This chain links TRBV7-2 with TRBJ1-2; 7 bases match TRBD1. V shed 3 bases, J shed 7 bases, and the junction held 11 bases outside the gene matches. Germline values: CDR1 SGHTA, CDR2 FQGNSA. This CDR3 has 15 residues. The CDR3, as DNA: TGTGCCAGCAGCTTGAGGCTCGGGCAGGGGGGTGGCTACACCTTC. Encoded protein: CASSLRLGQGGGYTF.

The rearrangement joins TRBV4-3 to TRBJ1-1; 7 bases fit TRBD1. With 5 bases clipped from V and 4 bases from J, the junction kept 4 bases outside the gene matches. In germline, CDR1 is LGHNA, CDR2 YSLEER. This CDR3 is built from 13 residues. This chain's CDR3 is CASSNRGGTEAFF. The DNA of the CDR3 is TGCGCCAGCAGCAACAGGGGCGGCACTGAAGCTTTCTTT.

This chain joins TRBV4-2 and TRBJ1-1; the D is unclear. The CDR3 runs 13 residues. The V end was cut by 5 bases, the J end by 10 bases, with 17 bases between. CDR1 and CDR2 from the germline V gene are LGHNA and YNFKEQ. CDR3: CASSELGSGAAFF. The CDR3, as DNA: TGTGCCAGCAGCGAATTGGGTTCGGGTGCAGCTTTCTTT.

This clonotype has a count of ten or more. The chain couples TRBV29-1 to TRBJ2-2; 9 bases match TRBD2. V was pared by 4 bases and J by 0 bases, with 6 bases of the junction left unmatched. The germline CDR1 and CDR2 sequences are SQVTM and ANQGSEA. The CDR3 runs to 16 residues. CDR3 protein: CSVVGRTSANTGELFF. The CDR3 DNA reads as TGCAGCGTTGTAGGTCGGACTAGCGCGAACACCGGGGAGCTGTTTTTT.

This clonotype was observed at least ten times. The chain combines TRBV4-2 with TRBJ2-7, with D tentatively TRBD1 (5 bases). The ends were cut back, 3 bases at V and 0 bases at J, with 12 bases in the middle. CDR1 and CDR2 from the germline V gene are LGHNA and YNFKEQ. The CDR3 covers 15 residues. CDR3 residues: CASSHSDIRSYEQYF. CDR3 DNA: TGTGCCAGCAGCCACTCGGACATTCGCTCCTACGAGCAGTACTTC.

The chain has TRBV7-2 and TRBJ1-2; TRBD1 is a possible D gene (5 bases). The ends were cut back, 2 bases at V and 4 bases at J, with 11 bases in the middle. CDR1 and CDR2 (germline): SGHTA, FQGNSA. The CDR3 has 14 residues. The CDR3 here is CASSLIGGSYGYTF. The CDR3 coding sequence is TGTGCCAGCAGCTTAATCGGGGGGAGCTATGGCTACACCTTC.

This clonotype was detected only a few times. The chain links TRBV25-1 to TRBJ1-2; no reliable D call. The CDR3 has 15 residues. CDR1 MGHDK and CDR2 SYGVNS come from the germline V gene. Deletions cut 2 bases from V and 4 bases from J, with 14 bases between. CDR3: CASSELGDTFYGYTF. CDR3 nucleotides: TGTGCCAGCAGTGAACTCGGGGATACCTTCTATGGCTACACCTTC.